This T cell receptor beta chain stems from a study of blood T cells in healthy people across ages. Study as a whole: Roughly one uniquely barcoded beta molecule per two T cells was captured.

Alongside a J-beta primer mix, a sample-barcoded 5' primer served in a second PCR lasting 7 to 11 cycles. TCRdb analysed the 5' RACE reads with MiXCR anew, one entry per CDR3 protein. The sample has 1.5 million to 2 million distinct CDR3 sequences, approximately 40% seen once. To note about this clonotype: Its antigen is unidentified.

Findings of the study overall: Unsorted PBMC input precluded a conclusive naive versus antigen-experienced comparison. In the absence of known donor CMV status, changes in expanded clonotypes were possibly confounded.

Healthy Caucasian individuals from Russia aged roughly 6 to 100 were enrolled as donors. Source material: blood. This clonotype was obtained from a human donor in good health.

DNA of the CDR3: TGTGCCAGCAGTGAGGGGGTAGCGGGGGTCAGGGTTGAGCAGTTCTTC. Encoded protein: CASSEGVAGVRVEQFF. The genes are TRBV12-3 or TRBV12-4 and TRBJ2-1, with 9 nucleotides matching TRBD2. V was pared by 5 bases and J by 9 bases, with 14 bases of the junction left unmatched. The CDR3 covers 16 residues.